Below are 21 T cell receptor beta chains sequenced from a single sample in a study of blood T cell repertoires in COVID-19. The data were produced by immunoSEQ multiplex PCR, yet TCRdb's version contains in-frame clones alone and is incomplete. The table includes about 200,000 clones, 79% detected once. The source material was peripheral blood. Source of these receptors: a woman aged 40 to 50 with COVID-19, enrolled during active disease.

V usage is TRBV7-3 and J usage is TRBJ2-1, with 11 bases identical to TRBD2. Germline V gene sequence: CDR1 SGHTA, CDR2 FQGTGA. The CDR3 contains 14 residues. V lost 5 bases, J lost 10 bases, and 7 bases stayed unmatched. For the CDR3, the DNA is TGTGCCAGCAGCCCTAGCGGGGGGCCTCGGGAGCAGTTCTTC. It codes for CASSPSGGPREQFF.

This clone was observed a few times. Other DNA sequences in the same sample also yield this CDR3. This sequence joins TRBV9 and TRBJ2-1; 13 bases agree with TRBD2. CDR3 length: 15 residues. The germline gives CDR1 SGDLS, CDR2 YYNGEE. V was pared by 0 bases and J by 6 bases, with 0 bases of the junction left unmatched. The CDR3 is CASSVGLAGGNEQFF. In DNA form, the CDR3 reads TGTGCCAGCAGCGTAGGACTAGCGGGAGGCAATGAGCAGTTCTTC. Filled out from reference TRBV9 and TRBJ2-1, the complete variable domain reads DSGVTQTPKHLITATGQRVTLRCSPRSGDLSVYWYQQSLDQGLQFLIQYYNGEERAKGNILERFSAQQFPDLHSELNLSSLELGDSALYFCASSVGLAGGNEQFFGPGTRLTVL.

The V and J genes are TRBV7-9 and TRBJ2-7; 8 positions match TRBD1. V was pared by 7 bases and J by 2 bases, with 13 bases of the junction left unmatched. The germline V gene has CDR1 SEHNR and CDR2 FQNEAQ (reference sequence). CDR3 length: 16 amino acids. The CDR3 sequence is CASTSGQGLTPYEQYF. CDR3 in DNA: TGTGCCAGCACCTCAGGACAGGGCTTAACCCCCTACGAGCAGTACTTC.

The V gene is TRBV6-1, the J gene TRBJ1-4, with a weak D call TRBD1 (6 bases). Germline V gene sequence: CDR1 MNHNS, CDR2 SASEGT. V lost 4 bases, J lost 0 bases, and 15 bases lay in between. The CDR3 has 17 amino acids. In nucleotides, the CDR3 is TGTGCCAGCAGTGCCAGGGGTTTAGGTGCAACTAATGAAAAACTGTTTTTT. Encoded protein: CASSARGLGATNEKLFF.

This clone was counted a single time. This sequence joins TRBV5-1 and TRBJ2-5; 8 nucleotides align to TRBD2. Germline CDR1 is SGHRS and CDR2 is YFSETQ. With V trimmed by 4 bases and J by 5 bases, 7 bases remained unmatched. The CDR3 has 14 amino acids. This CDR3 reads CASSEGLAGETQYF. The CDR3, as DNA: TGCGCCAGCAGCGAAGGACTAGCCGGGGAGACCCAGTACTTC.

This chain connects TRBV5-4 to TRBJ1-1, with 9 bases that match TRBD1. The CDR3 has 15 amino acids. Germline V lookup: CDR1 SGHNT, CDR2 YYREEE (reference sequence). J was trimmed by 3 bases and V by 3 bases; bases with no gene match: 6. CDR3 sequence: CASSYRQGGDTEAFF. Written as DNA, the CDR3 is TGTGCCAGCAGCTATCGACAGGGGGGGGACACTGAAGCTTTCTTT.

This clone was counted only a few times. This chain uses TRBV21-1 with TRBJ1-5. TRBV21-1 is given as a pseudogene. This CDR3 has 18 amino acids. CDR3 loop: CASRPEGRLADSNQPQHF. Here the CDR3 DNA reads TGTGCCAGCAGACCCGAGGGGCGACTAGCAGATAGCAATCAGCCCCAGCATTTT.

J is TRBJ2-7 and V is TRBV19; TRBD2 aligns across 13 bases. The CDR3 is 16 amino acids. Germline trimming cut 5 bases from V and 2 bases from J; bases unmatched to any gene: 6. Germline V gene data show CDR1 as LNHDA and CDR2 as SQIVND (reference sequence). DNA of the CDR3: TGTGCCAGTAGTTCGAGGACTAGCGGGGGCACCTACGAGCAGTACTTC. It specifies CASSSRTSGGTYEQYF. Filled out from reference TRBV19 and TRBJ2-7, the complete variable domain reads DGGITQSPKYLFRKEGQNVTLSCEQNLNHDAMYWYRQDPGQGLRLIYYSQIVNDFQKGDIAEGYSVSREKKESFPLTVTSAQKNPTAFYLCASSSRTSGGTYEQYFGPGTRLTVT.

The gene calls are TRBV27 and TRBJ1-2; D unresolved. CDR3 length: 14 amino acids. The ends were cut back, 2 bases at V and 3 bases at J, with 10 bases in the middle. Per the germline V gene, CDR1 is MNHEY and CDR2 is SMNVEV (reference sequence). The CDR3 protein is CASSLNRRDYGYTF. The DNA of the CDR3 is TGTGCCAGCAGTTTAAACCGCCGGGACTATGGCTACACCTTC.

The V gene is TRBV9, the J gene TRBJ1-2; D ambiguous. V lost 0 bases and J 0 bases, leaving 6 bases between the germline ends. Per germline, CDR1 SGDLS and CDR2 YYNGEE. This CDR3 comprises 14 residues. The CDR3, as DNA: TGTGCCAGCAGCGTAGACACCACTAACTATGGCTACACCTTC. Translation: CASSVDTTNYGYTF. Filled out from reference TRBV9 and TRBJ1-2, the complete variable domain reads DSGVTQTPKHLITATGQRVTLRCSPRSGDLSVYWYQQSLDQGLQFLIQYYNGEERAKGNILERFSAQQFPDLHSELNLSSLELGDSALYFCASSVDTTNYGYTFGSGTRLTVV.

The DNA of the CDR3 is TGCGCCAGCAGCCCCCAGGGTGACTATGGCTACACCTTC. The encoded protein is CASSPQGDYGYTF. The chain employs TRBV10-1 and TRBJ1-2; possible D gene TRBD1, 5 bases. CDR3 length: 13 amino acids. V shed 6 bases and J shed 3 bases, with 11 bases lying between them. Germline CDR1 is WNHNN and CDR2 is SYGVQD (reference sequence).

This clone was picked up one time. The rearrangement joins TRBV7-2 to TRBJ2-4; tentative D call: TRBD1 (6 bases). Trimming cost V 5 bases and J 4 bases, with 12 bases left between them. The CDR3 has 14 residues. Per the germline V gene, CDR1 is SGHTA and CDR2 is FQGNSA. The CDR3 bases are TGTGCCAGCAGCCTCGGACAGTCTAAAAACATTCAGTACTTC. It yields the protein CASSLGQSKNIQYF.

In regard to this clone: The junction does not match germline at one end; this may be a read error. V and J are TRBV10-3 and TRBJ2-7, with D possibly being TRBD1 (6 bases). The CDR3 has 13 amino acids. Germline CDR1 and CDR2: ENHRY and SYGVKD. CDR3 residues: CAISDTLDRSTSF. The CDR3, as DNA: TGTGCCATCAGTGACACCTTAGACAGGAGTACTTCCTTC.

The chain recombines TRBV4-2 with TRBJ1-2; D possibly corresponds to TRBD1 (6 bases). The CDR3 runs 15 residues. Germline CDR1 is LGHNA and CDR2 is YNFKEQ. V lost 0 bases, J lost 6 bases, and 14 bases lay in between. CDR3 in DNA: TGTGCCAGCAGCCAAGAAATGGGGGGGCGGAATGGCTACACCTTC. Translated, it gives CASSQEMGGRNGYTF.

This sequence joins TRBV7-2 and TRBJ2-2, with 8 positions matching TRBD1. Germline CDR1 is SGHTA and CDR2 is FQGNSA. The length of the CDR3 is 16 residues. V shed 1 base and J 3 bases; nucleotides not matched to a gene: 4. CDR3 in amino acids: CASSLVTGADTGELFF. The DNA of the CDR3 is TGTGCCAGCAGCTTAGTGACAGGGGCAGACACCGGGGAGCTGTTTTTT.

Written as DNA, the CDR3 is TGTGCCAGCAGTTCCCAGGGGCAGGTAGCCGGAAACACCATATATTTT. Translating it yields CASSSQGQVAGNTIYF. The rearrangement joins TRBV27 to TRBJ1-3, with a possible D match to TRBD1 (6 bases). This CDR3 is built from 16 residues. Germline CDR1 MNHEY, CDR2 SMNVEV (reference sequence). Trimming shortened V by 4 bases and J by 4 bases, and 17 bases separated the two germline ends.

The chain employs TRBV14 and TRBJ1-1; no definite D call. V dropped 1 base and J dropped 1 base, with 16 bases sitting between them. The CDR3 is 17 amino acids. Looked up from germline, CDR1 is SGHDN and CDR2 is FVKESK. In DNA form, the CDR3 reads TGTGCCAGCAGCCAAGGTGAATCTTGGGAGGAGAACACTGAAGCTTTCTTT. This gives the protein CASSQGESWEENTEAFF.

This chain links TRBV5-1 with TRBJ1-2; D possibly corresponds to TRBD1 (6 bases). There are 15 residues in the CDR3. CDR1 is SGHRS and CDR2 is YFSETQ in the germline V gene. Trimming pared 3 bases from V and 8 bases from J, leaving 20 bases between. DNA for the CDR3: TGCGCCAGCAGCTCCACGGAGGCAGGGGCGCGAGGCTACACCTTC. Amino acid sequence: CASSSTEAGARGYTF.

The chain carries TRBV7-2 and TRBJ1-1; TRBD1 agrees at 7 bases. CDR3 length equals 15 residues. The junction had 10 bases not matched to a gene; V was cut back by 5 bases and J by 4 bases. Germline values: CDR1 SGHTA, CDR2 FQGNSA. As DNA, the CDR3 is TGTGCCAGCAGCCCGGGACAGACTTTCGGCACTGAAGCTTTCTTT. It translates to CASSPGQTFGTEAFF.

Here the CDR3 reads CASRHWTGGVNTEAFF. In nucleotides, the CDR3 is TGTGCCAGCAGACATTGGACAGGGGGCGTGAACACTGAAGCTTTCTTT. The rearrangement joins TRBV5-4 to TRBJ1-1, with 11 bases fitting TRBD1. The CDR3 runs 16 residues. The V segment lost 5 bases and the J segment 0 bases; nucleotides outside the gene matches: 6. Germline V gene sequence: CDR1 SGHNT, CDR2 YYREEE (reference sequence).

This clone was counted only a few times. This chain uses TRBV6-6 with TRBJ1-2; a weak D match, TRBD1 (5 bases). The V end was cut by 6 bases, the J end by 4 bases, with 12 bases between. The germline V gene has CDR1 MNHNY and CDR2 SVGAGI (reference sequence). The CDR3 covers 13 residues. The CDR3 coding sequence is TGTGCCAGCAGGGTAGACAGCACCTATGGCTACACCTTC. Its translation: CASRVDSTYGYTF.